This TCR beta chain was obtained from a study of cytomegalovirus exposure and HLA in healthy donors. Overall study results and limits: A later analysis found most CMV-associated TCR beta chains apparently HLA-restricted.

The CDR3 is made up of 15 amino acids. Trimming cost V 6 bases and J 2 bases; bases outside gene matches: 6. Germline values: CDR1 MNHEY, CDR2 SVGAGI. The PCR used 60 Vbeta and 13 Jbeta primers. Data came from immunoSEQ multiplex PCR; TCRdb stores just in-frame clones and leaves some out. The sample spans approximately 58,000 clones; the ten largest clones claim roughly 12%. Remarks on this clone: The target antigen is unknown.

The receptor was derived from a man aged 18 to 29 in good health and CMV-seropositive. The genes are TRBV6-5 and TRBJ2-3; 9 bases match TRBD2. Material: PBMCs. The CDR3 sequence: CASSWTSVDTDTQYF. In nucleotides, the CDR3 is TGTGCCAGCAGCTGGACTAGCGTGGACACAGATACGCAGTATTTT.